These 22 T cell receptor beta chains originate from one sample sequenced in a study of T cell clones after liver transplantation. The method was immunoSEQ multiplex PCR; TCRdb's version includes in-frame clones alone and lacks a portion of them. The table lists tens of thousands of clones, 70% to 80% of them singletons, with 14% to 15% in the top ten. The sample consisted of CD4+ T cells from blood, taken before liver transplant. The receptors originated from a human donor who received a liver transplant.

This chain connects TRBV6-6 to TRBJ2-6, with 7 bases identical to TRBD1. CDR3 length: 15 amino acids. Trimming at V came to 4 bases and at J to 1 base, leaving 1 base not matched to a gene. Per germline, CDR1 MNHNY and CDR2 SVGAGI (reference sequence). Here the CDR3 DNA reads TGTGCCAGCAGTTCACAGGGGTCTGGGGCCAACGTCCTGACTTTC. This sequence encodes CASSSQGSGANVLTF.

The chain carries TRBV7-2 and TRBJ2-3, with a weak D call TRBD2 (6 bases). Looked up from germline, CDR1 is SGHTA and CDR2 is FQGNSA. Trimming pared 3 bases from V and 0 bases from J, leaving 10 bases between. The CDR3 covers 15 residues. The CDR3 is CASSFAGFSTDTQYF. Here the CDR3 DNA reads TGTGCCAGCAGCTTTGCGGGGTTTAGCACAGATACGCAGTATTTT. The complete variable domain, with remaining parts taken from reference TRBV7-2 and TRBJ2-3, reads GAGVSQSPSNKVTEKGKDVELRCDPISGHTALYWYRQSLGQGLEFLIYFQGNSAPDKSGLPSDRFSAERTGGSVSTLTIQRTQQEDSAVYLCASSFAGFSTDTQYFGPGTRLTVL.

The chain is built from TRBV11-2 and TRBJ1-3; D is unresolved. V lost 0 bases to trimming and J lost 3 bases, with 6 bases between them. Per germline, CDR1 SGHAT and CDR2 FQNNGV. The CDR3 sequence is 14 residues long. The chain's CDR3 is CASSLDRVGNTIYF. DNA for the CDR3: TGTGCCAGCAGCTTAGATAGAGTTGGAAACACCATATATTTT.

The chain carries TRBV27 and TRBJ2-1; perhaps TRBD1 as D (6 bases). Germline V gives CDR1 MNHEY, CDR2 SMNVEV (reference sequence). With 3 bases removed from V and 3 bases from J, the gap between germline ends came to 9 bases. There are 14 residues in the CDR3. In DNA form, the CDR3 reads TGTGCCAGCAGTTTGGGCAGGGGCTACAATGAGCAGTTCTTC. Amino acid sequence: CASSLGRGYNEQFF.

The chain links TRBV19 to TRBJ2-7; TRBD1 matches at 10 bases. The CDR3 consists of 15 residues. V dropped 2 bases and J dropped 3; count of bases not matched to a gene: 4. Germline CDR1 is LNHDA and CDR2 is SQIVND (reference sequence). CDR3 loop: CASSIKRTGGYEQYF. The CDR3 nucleotides are TGTGCCAGTAGTATAAAAAGGACAGGGGGCTACGAGCAGTACTTC. Complete variable domain (other parts from reference TRBV19 and TRBJ2-7): DGGITQSPKYLFRKEGQNVTLSCEQNLNHDAMYWYRQDPGQGLRLIYYSQIVNDFQKGDIAEGYSVSREKKESFPLTVTSAQKNPTAFYLCASSIKRTGGYEQYFGPGTRLTVT.

This clone was found once. The V gene is TRBV7-2, the J gene TRBJ2-7; D might be TRBD1 (6 bases). CDR1 is SGHTA and CDR2 is FQGNSA in the germline V gene. With 4 bases removed from V and 6 bases from J, the gap between germline ends came to 16 bases. The CDR3 has 14 amino acids. The CDR3, as DNA: TGTGCCAGCAGCTCAGGGGTCTCGCTAGGCGAGCAGTACTTC. This encodes CASSSGVSLGEQYF. The whole variable domain, filled in from reference TRBV7-2 and TRBJ2-7, reads GAGVSQSPSNKVTEKGKDVELRCDPISGHTALYWYRQSLGQGLEFLIYFQGNSAPDKSGLPSDRFSAERTGGSVSTLTIQRTQQEDSAVYLCASSSGVSLGEQYFGPGTRLTVT.

There are a few counts of this clone. This rearrangement joins TRBV6-5 to TRBJ1-2; the D gene is possibly TRBD1 (5 bases). Per germline, CDR1 MNHEY and CDR2 SVGAGI. Trimming shortened V by 5 bases and J by 4 bases, and 17 bases separated the two germline ends. The length of the CDR3 is 15 residues. CDR3 sequence (DNA): TGTGCCAGCAGTCGCAGGGAATCTATCGGCTATGGCTACACCTTC. Encoded protein: CASSRRESIGYGYTF.

The V gene is TRBV6-5, the J gene TRBJ2-3; TRBD1 is a possible D gene (6 bases). V shed 4 bases and J shed 1 base, with 15 bases lying between them. The CDR3 consists of 16 residues. Germline lookup yields CDR1 MNHEY and CDR2 SVGAGI. This CDR3 is CASSSPRDTGTDTQYF. The CDR3 nucleotides are TGTGCCAGCAGTTCGCCCCGGGACACAGGCACAGATACGCAGTATTTT.

This sequence joins TRBV2 and TRBJ2-1, with 9 bases that match TRBD1. This CDR3 comprises 14 residues. Germline values: CDR1 SNHLY, CDR2 FYNNEI. The J segment lost 8 bases and the V segment lost 5 bases, leaving 7 bases of the junction unmatched. CDR3 sequence: CASSFLDRGDEQFF. For the CDR3, the DNA is TGTGCCAGCAGTTTTCTGGACAGGGGAGATGAGCAGTTCTTC.

This clone was seen only once. V usage is TRBV11-2 and J usage is TRBJ2-7; the match to TRBD1 covers 7 bases. Per the germline V gene, CDR1 is SGHAT and CDR2 is FQNNGV. With 5 bases clipped from V and 5 bases from J, the junction kept 3 bases outside the gene matches. The CDR3 is 12 residues long. The CDR3: CASSVTGDEQYF. The CDR3, as DNA: TGTGCCAGCAGCGTTACAGGGGACGAGCAGTACTTC. Full variable domain (rest looked up from reference TRBV11-2 and TRBJ2-7): EAGVAQSPRYKIIEKRQSVAFWCNPISGHATLYWYQQILGQGPKLLIQFQNNGVVDDSQLPKDRFSAERLKGVDSTLKIQPAKLEDSAVYLCASSVTGDEQYFGPGTRLTVT.

This chain uses TRBV19 with TRBJ1-5; a possible D gene is TRBD1 (6 bases). The CDR3 has 14 amino acids. Germline-derived CDR1 and CDR2 are LNHDA and SQIVND (reference sequence). Trimming took 6 bases from V and 7 from J, leaving 16 bases between them. CDR3 sequence: CASSTQQGFQPQHF. The CDR3 coding sequence is TGTGCCAGTAGCACGCAACAGGGATTCCAGCCCCAGCATTTT.

This clone has a single count. The rearrangement links TRBV28 to TRBJ2-3, with TRBD2 matching 9 bases. J gave up 3 bases and V 4 bases, and 2 bases lay outside the gene matches. The germline CDR1 and CDR2 sequences are MDHEN and SYDVKM. This CDR3 contains 14 residues. The CDR3 loop is CASSSAGGTDTQYF. The DNA of the CDR3 is TGTGCCAGCAGTTCCGCGGGGGGGACAGATACGCAGTATTTT.

The rearrangement links TRBV6-5 to TRBJ1-6; 7 nucleotides agree with TRBD1. V gave up 7 bases and J gave up 9 bases; unmatched junction bases: 9. Germline V gene lookup returns CDR1 MNHEY and CDR2 SVGAGI. CDR3 length equals 14 residues. The CDR3 region has the DNA TGTGCCAGCAAACAGGGGCCCTTATCTTCACCCCTCCACTTT. Translated: CASKQGPLSSPLHF.

This chain connects TRBV11-2 to TRBJ1-1, with 10 bases matching TRBD1. After removal of 6 bases from V and 4 bases from J, the junction contained 5 bases not matched to a gene. This CDR3 has 14 residues. CDR1 SGHAT and CDR2 FQNNGV come from the germline V gene. The CDR3: CASSLWTGGTEAFF. CDR3 in DNA: TGTGCCAGCAGTTTATGGACAGGGGGCACTGAAGCTTTCTTT. Full variable domain (remainder filled in from reference TRBV11-2 and TRBJ1-1): EAGVAQSPRYKIIEKRQSVAFWCNPISGHATLYWYQQILGQGPKLLIQFQNNGVVDDSQLPKDRFSAERLKGVDSTLKIQPAKLEDSAVYLCASSLWTGGTEAFFGQGTRLTVV.

The gene calls are TRBV15 and TRBJ1-5; no reliable D call. The ends were cut back, 1 base at V and 5 bases at J, with 6 bases in the middle. This CDR3 has 13 amino acids. Germline V gene sequence: CDR1 LNHNV, CDR2 YYDKDF (reference sequence). CDR3 bases: TGTGCCACCAGCAGAGGGAGAGATCAGCCCCAGCATTTT. Protein product: CATSRGRDQPQHF.

V gene TRBV6-6 combines with J gene TRBJ2-7, with 7 bases fitting TRBD1. The CDR3 covers 14 residues. Unmatched junction bases numbered 8, after V lost 5 bases and J lost 4 bases. Per the germline V gene, CDR1 is MNHNY and CDR2 is SVGAGI (reference sequence). CDR3: CASSIGTAGYEQYF. CDR3 bases: TGTGCCAGCAGTATCGGGACAGCTGGGTACGAGCAGTACTTC.

The chain joins TRBV4-1 to TRBJ2-5; D perhaps matches TRBD1 (6 bases). Trimming pared 0 bases from V and 4 bases from J, leaving 15 bases between. The CDR3 loop spans 16 amino acids. Per the germline V gene, CDR1 is MGHRA and CDR2 is YSYEKL. CDR3 amino acids: CASSQDHQGGSETQYF. The CDR3 DNA follows: TGCGCCAGCAGCCAAGATCACCAAGGGGGATCAGAGACCCAGTACTTC.

The chain combines TRBV6-1 with TRBJ2-1; TRBD2 matches at 10 bases. In germline, CDR1 is MNHNS, CDR2 SASEGT. V shed 2 bases, J shed 9 bases, and the junction held 10 bases outside the gene matches. There are 16 residues in the CDR3. CDR3 region: CASSEFLGLAAGEQFF. CDR3 sequence (DNA): TGTGCCAGCAGTGAATTTCTCGGACTAGCGGCTGGTGAGCAGTTCTTC.

CDR3 region: CASSLAGLAGPKDTQYF. In nucleotides, the CDR3 is TGTGCCAGCAGCTTGGCCGGACTAGCGGGGCCAAAAGATACGCAGTATTTT. The rearrangement joins TRBV5-6 to TRBJ2-3; 12 positions agree with TRBD2. The ends lost 0 bases at V and 5 bases at J; junction bases unmatched: 7. The CDR3 is 17 amino acids. Germline V CDR1 and CDR2: SGHDT, YYEEEE.

This rearrangement joins TRBV27 to TRBJ1-3; D not certain. The CDR3 contains 15 residues. The V gene's germline CDR1 is MNHEY and CDR2 SMNVEV (reference sequence). The V gene lost 1 base and the J gene lost 4 bases, with 11 bases spanning the gap. The CDR3 nucleotides read TGTGCCAGCAGTTTATGGCCCCTGCGGGGAAACACCATATATTTT. Translated: CASSLWPLRGNTIYF.

This clone was detected once. The chain carries TRBV15 and TRBJ1-1; possible D gene TRBD1, 6 bases. This CDR3 comprises 17 residues. The germline V and J ends were trimmed by 0 bases and 8 bases, with 22 bases remaining between them. Per germline, CDR1 LNHNV and CDR2 YYDKDF (reference sequence). In DNA form, the CDR3 reads TGTGCCACCAGCAGAGAAAGGTTGGGGGCCTCCCCCCGGGAAGCTTTCTTT. Translated, it gives CATSRERLGASPREAFF.

This chain joins TRBV6-6 and TRBJ1-2; 7 bases agree with TRBD1. The CDR3 extends over 16 amino acids. CDR1 and CDR2 (germline): MNHNY, SVGAGI (reference sequence). V shed 4 bases, J shed 4 bases, and the junction held 12 bases outside the gene matches. The CDR3 region is CASSSAYDRAAYGYTF. The CDR3 DNA follows: TGTGCCAGCAGTTCCGCATATGACAGGGCGGCCTATGGCTACACCTTC.